This T cell receptor (beta chain) is from a study of CD8+ T cells in alopecia areata. About the research overall: Treatment of the treated patients consisted of oral tofacitinib, 5 to 10 mg twice daily. The tofacitinib course ran for 6 to 18 months and was followed by 6 months off drug. General study points: Tofacitinib significantly brought down scalp clonality and expanded CD8+ clones among top 100. Amid tofacitinib therapy, many expanded lesional clones stayed present in scalp and blood.

As for treatment: oral pan-JAK inhibitor, 5-10 mg twice daily. The authors extracted RNA and reverse transcribed it into cDNA as the sequencing template. Only in-frame clones appear in the TCRdb table, and some are missing; sequencing was by immunoSEQ multiplex PCR. This table holds some 96,000 clones, roughly two thirds found once. There are a few counts of this clone. The antigen remains unidentified. Germline V gene lookup returns CDR1 SGHTA and CDR2 FQGNSA. Trimming stripped 3 bases from V and 4 bases from J, with 6 bases between. This CDR3 spans 12 amino acids. The TCR sequence derives from a human donor with alopecia areata. The material was CD8+ T cells sorted from blood, obtained at week 4, from a patient treated with tofacitinib. This chain connects TRBV7-2 to TRBJ1-1; D unresolved. DNA of the CDR3: TGTGCCAGCAGCTTCTGGGTCACTGAAGCTTTCTTT. It yields the protein CASSFWVTEAFF.